The 25 T cell receptor beta chains presented below share a single source sample, sequenced in a study of cytomegalovirus exposure and HLA in healthy donors. Some clones are missing from TCRdb's copy, which holds only in-frame ones; the method was immunoSEQ multiplex PCR. Of approximately 270,000 clones listed, almost 90% are singletons. The sequenced sample consisted of PBMCs. All receptors derive from a young woman in good health and CMV-seronegative.

The genes are TRBV5-1 and TRBJ2-1; 12 bases align to TRBD2. This CDR3 is built from 17 residues. Germline V gene sequence: CDR1 SGHRS, CDR2 YFSETQ. J was trimmed by 10 bases and V by 0 bases; bases with no gene match: 11. CDR3 amino acids: CASSLGLAGAQIAEQFF. In DNA form, the CDR3 reads TGCGCCAGCAGCTTGGGACTAGCGGGGGCCCAAATCGCGGAGCAGTTCTTC.

This clone was picked up one time. The chain joins TRBV5-6 to TRBJ1-2; TRBD1 matches at 8 bases. Germline assignment: CDR1 SGHDT and CDR2 YYEEEE. This CDR3 comprises 15 residues. The trim removed 1 base at V and 7 bases at J, leaving 9 bases unmatched. The CDR3 DNA reads TGTGCCAGCAGCTTGACAGGGGGAAAGGTACTTGGCTACACCTTC. It codes for CASSLTGGKVLGYTF. Full variable domain (remainder filled in from reference TRBV5-6 and TRBJ1-2): DAGVTQSPTHLIKTRGQQVTLRCSPKSGHDTVSWYQQALGQGPQFIFQYYEEEERQRGNFPDRFSGHQFPNYSSELNVNALLLGDSALYLCASSLTGGKVLGYTFGSGTRLTVV.

In regard to this clone: The junction departs from germline at one end; a sequencing error may be responsible. This sequence joins TRBV7-6 and TRBJ2-1; 13 nucleotides match TRBD2. The CDR3 spans 13 residues. CDR1 is SGHVS and CDR2 is FNYEAQ in the germline V gene. For the CDR3, the DNA is TGTGCCAGCAGCCGCGGGACTAGCGGGGCCGGGGTCTTC. As protein: CASSRGTSGAGVF.

The rearrangement joins TRBV10-3 to TRBJ2-6; D gene ambiguous. The germline V gene has CDR1 ENHRY and CDR2 SYGVKD. V was trimmed by 0 bases and J by 0 bases, leaving 9 bases between them. The CDR3 is 17 amino acids. The CDR3 here is CAISESRRPSGANVLTF. The CDR3 DNA follows: TGTGCCATCAGTGAGTCGCGGCGGCCCTCTGGGGCCAACGTCCTGACTTTC.

The V call is TRBV7-2, the J call TRBJ2-7, with D perhaps TRBD1 (6 bases). Germline V gene data show CDR1 as SGHTA and CDR2 as FQGNSA. The V end lost 4 bases, the J end lost 4 bases, and 14 bases lay between the germline ends. The CDR3 consists of 14 residues. CDR3 DNA: TGTGCCAGCAGCTCCTACGGGACATCTTACGAGCAGTACGTC. It specifies CASSSYGTSYEQYV.

The chain has TRBV11-3 and TRBJ2-3; TRBD2 matches 10 bases. The CDR3 runs 17 residues. CDR1 is SGHNT, CDR2 YENEEA, per germline. With V trimmed by 1 base and J by 4 bases, 8 bases remained unmatched. The CDR3 region is CASSLGASGGAPDTQYF. CDR3 in DNA: TGTGCCAGCAGCTTAGGTGCCAGCGGGGGGGCCCCAGATACGCAGTATTTT.

The gene calls are TRBV28 and TRBJ1-4; the D gene is possibly TRBD1 (5 bases). Trimming shortened V by 5 bases and J by 0 bases, and 7 bases separated the two germline ends. The CDR3 covers 14 residues. In germline, CDR1 is MDHEN, CDR2 SYDVKM. The CDR3 DNA reads TGTGCCAGCAGTCTACAGGCAACTAATGAAAAACTGTTTTTT. It translates to CASSLQATNEKLFF.

CDR3 residues: CASSPDRTRTEAFF. CDR3 DNA: TGTGCCAGCAGCCCGGACAGGACTCGCACTGAAGCTTTCTTT. The rearrangement uses TRBV9 and TRBJ1-1; 7 nucleotides line up with TRBD1. Losses at the gene ends were 4 bases for V and 4 bases for J; bases not matched to a gene: 7. The CDR3 length is 14 residues. The germline V gene has CDR1 SGDLS and CDR2 YYNGEE.

This clone is a singleton in its sample. This chain links TRBV6-5 with TRBJ1-4; 9 nucleotides agree with TRBD1. Germline CDR1 is MNHEY and CDR2 is SVGAGI. The CDR3 has 14 amino acids. V dropped 4 bases and J dropped 10; count of bases not matched to a gene: 7. CDR3 DNA sequence: TGTGCCAGCAGTTTCCGGGACAGGGTCGGAAAACTGTTTTTT. Protein: CASSFRDRVGKLFF.

This chain uses TRBV5-1 with TRBJ2-2, with 7 bases identical to TRBD2. CDR1 and CDR2 from the germline V gene are SGHRS and YFSETQ. The CDR3 extends over 16 amino acids. J was trimmed by 0 bases and V by 1 base; bases with no gene match: 3. The CDR3 sequence: CASSLTAGANTGELFF. Here the CDR3 DNA reads TGCGCCAGCAGCTTGACCGCGGGGGCGAACACCGGGGAGCTGTTTTTT.

V and J are TRBV10-1 and TRBJ2-2; a possible D gene is TRBD1 (5 bases). CDR3 size: 15 residues. Germline lookup yields CDR1 WNHNN and CDR2 SYGVQD (reference sequence). V was cut by 5 bases and J by 5 bases, with 15 bases left in between. The CDR3 nucleotides are TGCGCCAGCAGTACAGACAGCCTGGGAACCGGGGAGCTGTTTTTT. The encoded protein is CASSTDSLGTGELFF.

V is TRBV30 and J is TRBJ2-1, with D possibly TRBD1 on 6 matching bases. The germline V and J ends were trimmed by 3 bases and 7 bases, with 13 bases remaining between them. CDR1 is GTSNPN, CDR2 SVGIG, per germline (reference sequence). The CDR3 is 13 amino acids. CDR3 sequence reads: CAWSPGQPNEQFF. For the CDR3, the DNA is TGTGCCTGGAGCCCGGGACAACCAAATGAGCAGTTCTTC.

CDR3 nucleotide sequence: TGTGCCAGCAGAGCGTTTTCGTCCTACGAGCAGTACTTC. This translates into CASRAFSSYEQYF. The chain recombines TRBV7-2 with TRBJ2-7; D gene uncertain. The germline V gene encodes CDR1 SGHTA and CDR2 FQGNSA. The CDR3 runs 13 residues. V lost 6 bases and J 1 base, leaving 10 bases between the germline ends.

This sequence joins TRBV28 and TRBJ1-3; D remains unclear. This CDR3 comprises 15 residues. Trimming cost V 6 bases and J 4 bases, with 16 bases left between them. Germline V lookup: CDR1 MDHEN, CDR2 SYDVKM. This CDR3 is CASRAPLSVGNTIYF. The CDR3 DNA is TGTGCCAGCAGAGCCCCTCTTTCGGTCGGAAACACCATATATTTT.

The chain has TRBV6-1 and TRBJ1-5; the match to TRBD1 covers 7 bases. CDR1 MNHNS and CDR2 SASEGT come from the germline V gene. The CDR3 totals 15 residues. J gave up 5 bases and V 2 bases, and 6 bases lay outside the gene matches. The CDR3 is CASSESRGSDQPQHF. The CDR3 bases are TGTGCCAGCAGTGAAAGCAGGGGGAGTGATCAGCCCCAGCATTTT.

The chain couples TRBV28 to TRBJ2-7; TRBD2 might be the D (5 bases). The CDR3 spans 15 residues. The ends were cut back, 6 bases at V and 0 bases at J, with 15 bases in the middle. Per germline, CDR1 MDHEN and CDR2 SYDVKM. CDR3 in amino acids: CASSGRFGSSYEQYF. The CDR3 region has the DNA TGTGCCAGCAGCGGCCGGTTTGGGAGCTCCTACGAGCAGTACTTC. Full variable domain (outside the CDR3, taken from reference TRBV28 and TRBJ2-7): DVKVTQSSRYLVKRTGEKVFLECVQDMDHENMFWYRQDPGLGLRLIYFSYDVKMKEKGDIPEGYSVSREKKERFSLILESASTNQTSMYLCASSGRFGSSYEQYFGPGTRLTVT.

The chain recombines TRBV5-1 with TRBJ1-1; TRBD1 might be the D (5 bases). The CDR3 spans 16 residues. With 4 bases removed from V and 5 bases from J, the gap between germline ends came to 21 bases. Germline values: CDR1 SGHRS, CDR2 YFSETQ. This CDR3 reads CASSVGLRGLGTEAFF. The CDR3 nucleotides are TGCGCCAGCAGCGTGGGGTTAAGGGGACTTGGTACTGAAGCTTTCTTT.

V and J are TRBV27 and TRBJ2-2; D may be TRBD2 (5 bases). The germline V and J ends were trimmed by 6 bases and 1 base, with 18 bases remaining between them. This CDR3 has 17 residues. Germline V CDR1 and CDR2: MNHEY, SMNVEV (reference sequence). This chain's CDR3 is CASRSPGSAGNTGELFF. The CDR3 DNA is TGTGCCAGCAGATCCCCCGGGTCTGCGGGGAACACCGGGGAGCTGTTTTTT.

V and J are TRBV6-5 and TRBJ2-5; D is unclear. Germline V gives CDR1 MNHEY, CDR2 SVGAGI. The CDR3 sequence is 16 residues long. Between the trimmed V and J ends, which lost 2 bases and 7 bases, there was a span of 20 bases. CDR3 bases: TGTGCCAGCAGTTACGCAGAGGCGGAAGATCTGGGGACCCAGTACTTC. Its protein is CASSYAEAEDLGTQYF.

The chain joins TRBV18 to TRBJ2-7, with 8 bases that match TRBD1. This CDR3 is built from 13 residues. V gave up 9 bases and J gave up 0 bases; unmatched junction bases: 4. The germline CDR1 and CDR2 sequences are KGHSH and LQKENI. This CDR3 is CASLQGGSYEQYF. The CDR3 DNA sequence: TGTGCCAGTTTACAGGGGGGCTCCTACGAGCAGTACTTC.

This rearrangement joins TRBV5-1 to TRBJ2-2; tentative D call: TRBD2 (5 bases). The V end was cut by 1 base, the J end by 10 bases, with 8 bases between. From germline, CDR1 is SGHRS and CDR2 YFSETQ. This CDR3 spans 12 amino acids. The CDR3 loop reads CASSLSGMELFF. The CDR3 DNA reads TGCGCCAGCAGCTTGTCGGGAATGGAGCTGTTTTTT.

This chain uses TRBV7-2 with TRBJ2-3; TRBD1 matches at 9 bases. Germline CDR1 and CDR2: SGHTA and FQGNSA. CDR3 size: 15 residues. V dropped 1 base and J dropped 7; count of bases not matched to a gene: 6. CDR3 in amino acids: CASSLEGTGFYTQYF. The CDR3, as DNA: TGTGCCAGCAGCTTAGAGGGGACAGGGTTCTATACGCAGTATTTT.

The V call is TRBV19, the J call TRBJ2-2; 7 bases align to TRBD2. V was pared by 6 bases and J by 2 bases, with 6 bases of the junction left unmatched. This CDR3 is 15 amino acids long. Looked up from germline, CDR1 is LNHDA and CDR2 is SQIVND (reference sequence). CDR3 protein: CASSRAGQNTGELFF. CDR3 DNA sequence: TGTGCCAGTAGCCGAGCGGGGCAAAACACCGGGGAGCTGTTTTTT.

The CDR3: CASTSLGGATGELFF. The DNA for the CDR3 is TGCGCCAGCACCTCCCTGGGGGGAGCGACCGGGGAGCTGTTTTTT. The chain recombines TRBV5-1 with TRBJ2-2; TRBD2 is a possible D gene (6 bases). In germline, CDR1 is SGHRS, CDR2 YFSETQ. Between the trimmed V and J ends, which lost 6 bases and 5 bases, there was a span of 17 bases. This CDR3 contains 15 residues.

CDR3: CAGSDREWVTQYF. CDR3 DNA: TGTGCCGGCTCGGACAGGGAGTGGGTGACCCAGTACTTC. The chain is built from TRBV2 and TRBJ2-5; the match to TRBD1 covers 8 bases. Germline CDR1 and CDR2: SNHLY and FYNNEI. The CDR3 has 13 amino acids. The trim removed 11 bases at V and 7 bases at J, leaving 12 bases unmatched.